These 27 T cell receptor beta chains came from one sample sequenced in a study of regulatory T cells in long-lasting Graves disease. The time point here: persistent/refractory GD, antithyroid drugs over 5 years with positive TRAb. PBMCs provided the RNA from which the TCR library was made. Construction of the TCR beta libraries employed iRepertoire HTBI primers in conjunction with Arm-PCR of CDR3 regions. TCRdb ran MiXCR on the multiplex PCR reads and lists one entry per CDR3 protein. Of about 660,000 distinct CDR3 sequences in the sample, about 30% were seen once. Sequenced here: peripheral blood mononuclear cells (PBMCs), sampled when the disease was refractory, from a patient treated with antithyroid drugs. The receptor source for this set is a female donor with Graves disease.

CDR3 DNA sequence: TGTGCCAGCACAGGACAGTATCGACCCCAACCCCCCAATCAGCCCCAGCATTTT. It yields the protein CASTGQYRPQPPNQPQHF. The chain has TRBV6-2 or TRBV6-3 and TRBJ1-5; TRBD1 is a possible D gene (6 bases). V dropped 7 bases and J dropped 3 bases, with 25 bases sitting between them. This CDR3 is 18 amino acids long. CDR1 and CDR2 from the germline V gene are MNHEY and SVGEGT.

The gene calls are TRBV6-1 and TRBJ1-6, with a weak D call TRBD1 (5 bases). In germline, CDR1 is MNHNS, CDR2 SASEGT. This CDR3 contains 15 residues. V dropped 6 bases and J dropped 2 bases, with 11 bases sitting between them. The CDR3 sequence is CASSTRQTYNSPLHF. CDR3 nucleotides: TGTGCCAGCAGCACTAGACAGACCTATAATTCACCCCTCCACTTT.

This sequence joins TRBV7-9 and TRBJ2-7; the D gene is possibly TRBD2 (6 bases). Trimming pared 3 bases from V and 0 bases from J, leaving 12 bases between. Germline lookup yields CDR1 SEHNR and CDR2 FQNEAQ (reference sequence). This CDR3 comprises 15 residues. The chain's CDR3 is CASSFLLAGSYEQYF. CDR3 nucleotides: TGTGCCAGCAGCTTTTTACTAGCTGGCTCCTACGAGCAGTACTTC.

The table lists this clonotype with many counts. The CDR3 coding sequence is TGTGCCAGCAGTGTATCCGGGACAGGGATGGGTCCGGGCTACACCTTC. Amino acid sequence: CASSVSGTGMGPGYTF. The chain has TRBV28 and TRBJ1-2; 9 bases match TRBD1. Germline CDR1 reads MDHEN; CDR2 reads SYDVKM. The CDR3 extends over 16 amino acids. Trimming cost V 5 bases and J 8 bases; bases outside gene matches: 15.

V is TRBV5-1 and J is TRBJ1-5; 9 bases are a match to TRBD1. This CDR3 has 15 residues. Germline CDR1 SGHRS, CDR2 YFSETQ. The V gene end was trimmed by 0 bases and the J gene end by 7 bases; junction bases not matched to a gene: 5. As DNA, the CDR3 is TGCGCCAGCAGCTTGGGGGACAGGGCAGAACAGCCCCAGCATTTT. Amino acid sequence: CASSLGDRAEQPQHF. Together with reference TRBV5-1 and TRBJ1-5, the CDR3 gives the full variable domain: KAGVTQTPRYLIKTRGQQVTLSCSPISGHRSVSWYQQTPGQGLQFLFEYFSETQRNKGNFPGRFSGRQFSNSRSEMNVSTLELGDSALYLCASSLGDRAEQPQHFGDGTRLSIL.

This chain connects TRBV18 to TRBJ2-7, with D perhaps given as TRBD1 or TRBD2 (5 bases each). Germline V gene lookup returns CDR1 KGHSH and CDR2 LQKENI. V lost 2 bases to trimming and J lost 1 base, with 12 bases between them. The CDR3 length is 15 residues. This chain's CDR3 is CASSPSQGVSYEQYF. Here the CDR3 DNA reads TGTGCCAGCTCACCAAGCCAGGGAGTATCCTACGAGCAGTACTTC. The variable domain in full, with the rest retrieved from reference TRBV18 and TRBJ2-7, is NAGVMQNPRHLVRRRGQEARLRCSPMKGHSHVYWYRQLPEEGLKFMVYLQKENIIDESGMPKERFSAEFPKEGPSILRIQQVVRGDSAAYFCASSPSQGVSYEQYFGPGTRLTVT.

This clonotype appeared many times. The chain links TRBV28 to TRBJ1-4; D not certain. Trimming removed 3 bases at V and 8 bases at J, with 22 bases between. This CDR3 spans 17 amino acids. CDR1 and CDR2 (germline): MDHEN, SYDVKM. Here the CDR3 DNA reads TGTGCCAGCAGTTTTGTTGCCGCGGAGGGAAGTAACGAAAAACTGTTTTTT. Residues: CASSFVAAEGSNEKLFF.

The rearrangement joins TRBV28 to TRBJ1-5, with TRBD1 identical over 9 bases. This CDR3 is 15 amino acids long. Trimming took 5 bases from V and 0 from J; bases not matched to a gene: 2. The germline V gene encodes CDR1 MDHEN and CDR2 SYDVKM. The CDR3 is CASSTGGFSNQPQHF. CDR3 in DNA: TGTGCCAGCAGTACAGGGGGCTTTAGCAATCAGCCCCAGCATTTT. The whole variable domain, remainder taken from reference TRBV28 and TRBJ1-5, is DVKVTQSSRYLVKRTGEKVFLECVQDMDHENMFWYRQDPGLGLRLIYFSYDVKMKEKGDIPEGYSVSREKKERFSLILESASTNQTSMYLCASSTGGFSNQPQHFGDGTRLSIL.

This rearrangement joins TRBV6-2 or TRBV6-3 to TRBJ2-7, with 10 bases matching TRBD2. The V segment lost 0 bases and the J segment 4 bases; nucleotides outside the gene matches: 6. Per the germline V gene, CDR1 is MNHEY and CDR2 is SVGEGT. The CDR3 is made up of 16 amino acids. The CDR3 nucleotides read TGTGCCAGCAGTTACTCGATATGGACTAGCGGTTACGAGCAGTACTTC. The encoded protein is CASSYSIWTSGYEQYF.

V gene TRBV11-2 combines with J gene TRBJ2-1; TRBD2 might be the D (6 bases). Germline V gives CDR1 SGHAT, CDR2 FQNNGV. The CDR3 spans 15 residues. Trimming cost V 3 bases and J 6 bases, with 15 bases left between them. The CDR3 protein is CASSFSGPLGNEQFF. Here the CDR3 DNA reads TGTGCCAGCAGCTTTAGCGGACCCTTGGGCAATGAGCAGTTCTTC.

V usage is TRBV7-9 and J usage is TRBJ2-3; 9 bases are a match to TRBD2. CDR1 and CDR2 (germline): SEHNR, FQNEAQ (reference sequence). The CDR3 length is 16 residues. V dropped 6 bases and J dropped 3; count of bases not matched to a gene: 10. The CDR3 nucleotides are TGTGCCAGCAGTCGACGATCTGCGGGAGGGACAGATACGCAGTATTTT. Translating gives CASSRRSAGGTDTQYF. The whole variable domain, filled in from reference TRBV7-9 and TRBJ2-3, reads DTGVSQNPRHKITKRGQNVTFRCDPISEHNRLYWYRQTLGQGPEFLTYFQNEAQLEKSRLLSDRFSAERPKGSFSTLEIQRTEQGDSAMYLCASSRRSAGGTDTQYFGPGTRLTVL.

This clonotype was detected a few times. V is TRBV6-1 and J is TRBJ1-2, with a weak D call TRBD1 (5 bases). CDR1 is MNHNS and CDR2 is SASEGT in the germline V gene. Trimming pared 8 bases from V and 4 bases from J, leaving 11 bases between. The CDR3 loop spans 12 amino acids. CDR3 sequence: CASHQGRYGYTF. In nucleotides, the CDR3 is TGTGCCAGCCACCAGGGACGCTATGGCTACACCTTC.

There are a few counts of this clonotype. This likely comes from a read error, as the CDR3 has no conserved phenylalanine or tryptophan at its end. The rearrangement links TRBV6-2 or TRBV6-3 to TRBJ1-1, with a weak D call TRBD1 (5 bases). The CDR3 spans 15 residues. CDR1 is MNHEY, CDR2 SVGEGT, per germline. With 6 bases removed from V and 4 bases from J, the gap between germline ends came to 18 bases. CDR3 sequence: CASSRGTLPRTEAFS. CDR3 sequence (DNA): TGTGCCAGCAGCCGCGGGACTCTACCCCGCACTGAAGCTTTCTCT.

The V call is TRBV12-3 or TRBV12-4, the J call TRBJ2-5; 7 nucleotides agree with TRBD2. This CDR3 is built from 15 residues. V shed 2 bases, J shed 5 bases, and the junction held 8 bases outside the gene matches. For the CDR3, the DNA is TGTGCCAGCAGTTTAAGCGGGAAAGGAGGGGAGACCCAGTACTTC. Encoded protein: CASSLSGKGGETQYF.

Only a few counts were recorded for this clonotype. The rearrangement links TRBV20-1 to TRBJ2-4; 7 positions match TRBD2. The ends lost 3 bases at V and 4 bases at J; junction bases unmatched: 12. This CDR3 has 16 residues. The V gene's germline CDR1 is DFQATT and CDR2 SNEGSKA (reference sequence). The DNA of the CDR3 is TGCAGTGCTAGCCCTAGCGGCCAACAGGTGAAAAACATTCAGTACTTC. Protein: CSASPSGQQVKNIQYF.

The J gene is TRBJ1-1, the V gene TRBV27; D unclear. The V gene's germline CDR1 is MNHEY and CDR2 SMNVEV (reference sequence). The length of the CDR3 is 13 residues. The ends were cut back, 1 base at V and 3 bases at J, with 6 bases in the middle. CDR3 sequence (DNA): TGTGCCAGCAGTTTATTCAGAGACACTGAAGCTTTCTTT. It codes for CASSLFRDTEAFF.

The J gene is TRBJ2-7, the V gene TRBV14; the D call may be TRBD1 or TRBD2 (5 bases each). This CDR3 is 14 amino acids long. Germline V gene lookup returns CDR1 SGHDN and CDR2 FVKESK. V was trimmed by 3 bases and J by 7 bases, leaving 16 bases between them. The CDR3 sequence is CASSQYFPGSEQYF. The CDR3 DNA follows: TGTGCCAGCAGCCAGTACTTCCCAGGGAGTGAGCAGTACTTC. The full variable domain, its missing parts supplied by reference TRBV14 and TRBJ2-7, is EAGVTQFPSHSVIEKGQTVTLRCDPISGHDNLYWYRRVMGKEIKFLLHFVKESKQDESGMPNNRFLAERTGGTYSTLKVQPAELEDSGVYFCASSQYFPGSEQYFGPGTRLTVT.

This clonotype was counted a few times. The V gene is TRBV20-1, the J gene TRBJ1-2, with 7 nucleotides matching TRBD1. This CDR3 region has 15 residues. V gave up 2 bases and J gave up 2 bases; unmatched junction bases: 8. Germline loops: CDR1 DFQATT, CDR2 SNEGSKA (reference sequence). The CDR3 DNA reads TGCAGTGCTAGAAGGACAGGCGTCCAAAACTATGGCTACACCTTC. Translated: CSARRTGVQNYGYTF.

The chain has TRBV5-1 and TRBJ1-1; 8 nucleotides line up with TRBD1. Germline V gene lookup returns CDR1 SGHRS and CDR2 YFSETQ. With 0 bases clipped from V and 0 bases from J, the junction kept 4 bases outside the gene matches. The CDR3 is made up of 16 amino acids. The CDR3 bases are TGCGCCAGCAGCTTGGGGACAGGGATTATGAACACTGAAGCTTTCTTT. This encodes CASSLGTGIMNTEAFF. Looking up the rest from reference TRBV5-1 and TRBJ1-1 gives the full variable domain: KAGVTQTPRYLIKTRGQQVTLSCSPISGHRSVSWYQQTPGQGLQFLFEYFSETQRNKGNFPGRFSGRQFSNSRSEMNVSTLELGDSALYLCASSLGTGIMNTEAFFGQGTRLTVV.

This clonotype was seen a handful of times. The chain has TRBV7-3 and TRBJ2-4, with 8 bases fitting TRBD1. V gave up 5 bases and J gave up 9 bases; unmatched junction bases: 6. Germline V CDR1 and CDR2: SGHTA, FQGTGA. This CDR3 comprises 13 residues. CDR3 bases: TGTGCCAGCAGCCATAGACAGGGGACCATTCAGTACTTC. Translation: CASSHRQGTIQYF.

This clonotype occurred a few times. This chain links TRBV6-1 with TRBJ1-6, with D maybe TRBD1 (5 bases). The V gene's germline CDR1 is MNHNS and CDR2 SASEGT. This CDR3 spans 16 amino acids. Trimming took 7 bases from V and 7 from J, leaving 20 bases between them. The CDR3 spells CASKGSHSWGNSPLHF. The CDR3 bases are TGTGCCAGCAAAGGGTCCCATTCATGGGGGAATTCACCCCTCCACTTT.

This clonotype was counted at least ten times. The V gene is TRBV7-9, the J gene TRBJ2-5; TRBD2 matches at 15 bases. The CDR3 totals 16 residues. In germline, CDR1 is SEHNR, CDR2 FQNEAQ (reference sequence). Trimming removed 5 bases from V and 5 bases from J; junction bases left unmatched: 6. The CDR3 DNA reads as TGTGCCAGCAGCCCGGGACTAGCGGGAGGCCAGGAGACCCAGTACTTC. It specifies CASSPGLAGGQETQYF.

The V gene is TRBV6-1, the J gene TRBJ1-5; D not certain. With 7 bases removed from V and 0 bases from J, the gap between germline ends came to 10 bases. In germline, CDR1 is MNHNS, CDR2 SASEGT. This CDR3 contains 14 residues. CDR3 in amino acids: CASTTKVSNQPQHF. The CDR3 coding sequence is TGTGCCAGCACCACGAAAGTTAGCAATCAGCCCCAGCATTTT.

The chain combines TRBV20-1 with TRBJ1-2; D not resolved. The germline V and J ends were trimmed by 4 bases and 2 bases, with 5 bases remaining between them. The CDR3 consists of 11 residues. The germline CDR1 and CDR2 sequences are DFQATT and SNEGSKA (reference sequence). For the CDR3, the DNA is TGCAGTGCTAATGCCAACTATGGCTACACCTTC. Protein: CSANANYGYTF.

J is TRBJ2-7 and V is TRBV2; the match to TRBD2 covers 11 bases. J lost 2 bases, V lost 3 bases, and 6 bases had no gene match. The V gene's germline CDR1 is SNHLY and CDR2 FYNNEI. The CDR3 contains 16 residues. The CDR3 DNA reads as TGTGCCAGCAGTGAGACTAGCGGGACCGACCCCTACGAGCAGTACTTC. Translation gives CASSETSGTDPYEQYF.

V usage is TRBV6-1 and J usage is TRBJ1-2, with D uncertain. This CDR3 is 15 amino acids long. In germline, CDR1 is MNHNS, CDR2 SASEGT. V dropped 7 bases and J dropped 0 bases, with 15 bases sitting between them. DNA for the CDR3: TGTGCCAGCACTCTTCCGACCCCTTCTAACTATGGCTACACCTTC. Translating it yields CASTLPTPSNYGYTF.

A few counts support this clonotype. Written as DNA, the CDR3 is TGTGCCAGCAGCCCAACTACAGGGCTTCTCTCTGGAAACACCATATATTTT. This codes for CASSPTTGLLSGNTIYF. The chain carries TRBV7-9 and TRBJ1-3; TRBD1 is a possible D gene (6 bases). Germline CDR1 reads SEHNR; CDR2 reads FQNEAQ (reference sequence). Trimming stripped 5 bases from V and 0 bases from J, with 17 bases between. The CDR3 is made up of 17 amino acids.